This T cell receptor beta chain was captured by sequencing in a study of tumor T cells in aggressive B-cell lymphoma. Germline V lookup: CDR1 SGHRS, CDR2 YFSETQ. This CDR3 is built from 13 residues. Unmatched junction bases numbered 7, after V lost 4 bases and J lost 7 bases. This clone was recorded only once. The repertoire was sequenced with immunoSEQ multiplex PCR; TCRdb's copy has only in-frame clones and lacks some. The repertoire has about 3,000 clones, 85% of them found once; the top ten carry 15% to 20%. The sequence was collected from an adult with diffuse large B cell lymphoma. Some clones in this sample may be carry-over from other donors' samples. Sequencing used tumor tissue. This sequence joins TRBV5-1 and TRBJ1-2, with 7 bases that match TRBD1. The CDR3 DNA follows: TGCGCCAGCAGCCAGGACAGGCGATCTGGCTACACCTTC. This gives the protein CASSQDRRSGYTF.